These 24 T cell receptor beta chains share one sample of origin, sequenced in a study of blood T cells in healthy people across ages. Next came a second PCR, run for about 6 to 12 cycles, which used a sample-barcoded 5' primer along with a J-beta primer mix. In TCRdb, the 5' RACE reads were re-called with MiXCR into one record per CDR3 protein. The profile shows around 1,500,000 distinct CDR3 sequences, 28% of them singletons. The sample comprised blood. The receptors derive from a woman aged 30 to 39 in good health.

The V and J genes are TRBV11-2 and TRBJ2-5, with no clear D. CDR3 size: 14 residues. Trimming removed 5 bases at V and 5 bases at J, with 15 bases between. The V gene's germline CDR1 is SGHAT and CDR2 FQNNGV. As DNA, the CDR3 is TGTGCCAGCAGCCCACTCTCAAATCGGGAGACCCAGTACTTC. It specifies CASSPLSNRETQYF.

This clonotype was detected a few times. The CDR3 nucleotides read TGTGCCACCGAGAACCCAGGGGGCCCCTACGAGCAGTACTTC. Protein: CATENPGGPYEQYF. The chain employs TRBV10-3 and TRBJ2-7, with 8 bases lining up with TRBD1. Per germline, CDR1 ENHRY and CDR2 SYGVKD. The CDR3 contains 14 residues. The V segment lost 10 bases and the J segment 2 bases; nucleotides outside the gene matches: 10.

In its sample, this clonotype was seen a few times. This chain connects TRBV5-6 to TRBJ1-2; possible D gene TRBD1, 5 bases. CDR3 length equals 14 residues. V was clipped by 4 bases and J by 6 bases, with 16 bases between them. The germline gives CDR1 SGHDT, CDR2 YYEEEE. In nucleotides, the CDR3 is TGTGCCAGCAGCCCTGGGATACAGGTCGATGGCTACACCTTC. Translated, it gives CASSPGIQVDGYTF.

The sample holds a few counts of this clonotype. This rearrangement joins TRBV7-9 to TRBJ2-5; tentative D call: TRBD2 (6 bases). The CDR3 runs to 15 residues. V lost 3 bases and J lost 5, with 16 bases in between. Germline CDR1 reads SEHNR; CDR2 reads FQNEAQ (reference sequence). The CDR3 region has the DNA TGTGCCAGCAGCTTGGGCGCGACTAGGAACGAGACCCAGTACTTC. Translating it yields CASSLGATRNETQYF.

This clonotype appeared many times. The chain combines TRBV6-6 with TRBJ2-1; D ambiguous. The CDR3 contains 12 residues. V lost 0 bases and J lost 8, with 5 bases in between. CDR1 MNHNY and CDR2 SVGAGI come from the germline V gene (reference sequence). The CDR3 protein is CASSYSKDEQFF. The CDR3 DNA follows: TGTGCCAGCAGTTACTCGAAGGATGAGCAGTTCTTC.

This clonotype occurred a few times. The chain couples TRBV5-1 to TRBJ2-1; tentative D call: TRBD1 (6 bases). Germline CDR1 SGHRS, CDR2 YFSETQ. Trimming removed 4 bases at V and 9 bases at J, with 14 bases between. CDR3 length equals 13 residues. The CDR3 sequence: CASSLNRDIEQFF. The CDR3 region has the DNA TGCGCCAGCAGCCTAAACAGGGACATTGAGCAGTTCTTC.

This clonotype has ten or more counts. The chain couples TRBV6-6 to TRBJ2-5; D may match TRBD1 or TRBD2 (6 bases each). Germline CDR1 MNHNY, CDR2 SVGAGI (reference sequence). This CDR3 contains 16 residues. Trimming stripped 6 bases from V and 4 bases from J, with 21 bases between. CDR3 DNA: TGTGCCAGCAGACCACCAGCAGGGGAGGTTAGAGAGACCCAGTACTTC. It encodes CASRPPAGEVRETQYF.

The chain's CDR3 is CASSEVQSIYQPQHF. The DNA of the CDR3 is TGTGCCAGCAGTGAAGTACAGTCGATTTATCAGCCCCAGCATTTT. The chain couples TRBV2 to TRBJ1-5; D is uncertain. Germline loops: CDR1 SNHLY, CDR2 FYNNEI. This CDR3 has 15 residues. Trimming pared 1 base from V and 5 bases from J, leaving 12 bases between.

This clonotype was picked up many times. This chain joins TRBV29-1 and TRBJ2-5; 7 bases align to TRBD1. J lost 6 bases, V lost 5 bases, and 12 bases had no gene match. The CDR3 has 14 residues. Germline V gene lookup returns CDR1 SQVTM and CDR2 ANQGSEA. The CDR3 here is CSVPGTVDRKTQYF. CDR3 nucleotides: TGCAGCGTTCCCGGGACAGTGGACAGAAAGACCCAGTACTTC.

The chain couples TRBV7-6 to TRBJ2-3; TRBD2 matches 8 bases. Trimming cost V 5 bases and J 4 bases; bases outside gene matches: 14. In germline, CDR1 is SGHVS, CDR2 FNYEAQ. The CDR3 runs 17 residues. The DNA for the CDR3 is TGTGCCAGCAGCACGAGGACCGGGGGGGGGAATGCAGATACGCAGTATTTT. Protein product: CASSTRTGGGNADTQYF.

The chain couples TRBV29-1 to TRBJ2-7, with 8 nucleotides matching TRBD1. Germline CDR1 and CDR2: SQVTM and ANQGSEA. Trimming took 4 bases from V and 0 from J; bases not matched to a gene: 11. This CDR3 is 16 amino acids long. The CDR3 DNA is TGCAGCGTTGGGGCTCCACAGGGGGTAATCTCCTACGAGCAGTACTTC. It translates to CSVGAPQGVISYEQYF.

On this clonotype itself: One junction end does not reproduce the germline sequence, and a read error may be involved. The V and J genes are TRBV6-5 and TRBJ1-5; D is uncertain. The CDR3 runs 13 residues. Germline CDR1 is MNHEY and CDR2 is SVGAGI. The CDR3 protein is CTSSYKVNQPQHF. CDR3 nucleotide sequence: TGTACCAGCAGTTACAAGGTCAATCAGCCCCAGCATTTT.

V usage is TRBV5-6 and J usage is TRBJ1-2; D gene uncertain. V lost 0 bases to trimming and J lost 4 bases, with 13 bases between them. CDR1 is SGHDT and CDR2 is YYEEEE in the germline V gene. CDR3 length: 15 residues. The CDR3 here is CASSLAPNEGYGYTF. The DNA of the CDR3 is TGTGCCAGCAGCTTGGCCCCAAACGAAGGCTATGGCTACACCTTC.

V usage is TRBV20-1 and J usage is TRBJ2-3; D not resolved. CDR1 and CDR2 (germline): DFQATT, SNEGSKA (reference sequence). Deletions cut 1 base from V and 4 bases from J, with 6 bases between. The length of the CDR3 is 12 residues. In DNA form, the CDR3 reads TGCAGTGCTAGAGTGGAAGCAGATACGCAGTATTTT. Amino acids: CSARVEADTQYF.

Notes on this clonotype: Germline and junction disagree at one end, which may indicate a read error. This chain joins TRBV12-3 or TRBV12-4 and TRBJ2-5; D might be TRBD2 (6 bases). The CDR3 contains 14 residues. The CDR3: CASSFAGIAETQYF. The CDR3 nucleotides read TGCGCCAGCAGTTTCGCGGGGATCGCAGAGACCCAGTACTTC.

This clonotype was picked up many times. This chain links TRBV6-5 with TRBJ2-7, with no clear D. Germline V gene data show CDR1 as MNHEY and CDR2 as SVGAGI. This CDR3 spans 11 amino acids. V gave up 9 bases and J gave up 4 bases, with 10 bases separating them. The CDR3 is CASRLVYEQYF. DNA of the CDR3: TGTGCCAGTAGACTCGTTTACGAGCAGTACTTC.

CDR3 in amino acids: CASSLEGLEAFF. The CDR3 region has the DNA TGTGCCAGCAGTTTAGAGGGGCTTGAAGCTTTCTTT. The chain recombines TRBV12-3 or TRBV12-4 with TRBJ1-1; D is possibly TRBD1 (5 bases). This CDR3 is built from 12 residues. V dropped 1 base and J dropped 7 bases, with 7 bases sitting between them.

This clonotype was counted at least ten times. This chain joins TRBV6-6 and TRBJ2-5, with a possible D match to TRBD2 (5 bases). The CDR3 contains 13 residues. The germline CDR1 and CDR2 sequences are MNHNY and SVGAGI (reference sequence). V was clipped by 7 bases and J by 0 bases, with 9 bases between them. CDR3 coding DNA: TGTGCCAGCACGCCCGGGAACCAAGAGACCCAGTACTTC. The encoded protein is CASTPGNQETQYF.

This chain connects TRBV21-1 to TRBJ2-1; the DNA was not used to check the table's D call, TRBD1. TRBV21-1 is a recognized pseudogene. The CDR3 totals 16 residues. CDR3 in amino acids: CASSKVPLVPNNEQFF. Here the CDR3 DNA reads TGTGCCAGCAGCAAAGTCCCTTTGGTCCCAAACAATGAGCAGTTCTTC.

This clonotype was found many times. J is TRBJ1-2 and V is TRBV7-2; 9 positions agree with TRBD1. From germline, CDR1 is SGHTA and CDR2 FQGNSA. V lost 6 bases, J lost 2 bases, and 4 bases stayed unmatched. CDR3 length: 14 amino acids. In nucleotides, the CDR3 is TGTGCCAGCAGTACCGGGACAGGGAACTATGGCTACACCTTC. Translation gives CASSTGTGNYGYTF.

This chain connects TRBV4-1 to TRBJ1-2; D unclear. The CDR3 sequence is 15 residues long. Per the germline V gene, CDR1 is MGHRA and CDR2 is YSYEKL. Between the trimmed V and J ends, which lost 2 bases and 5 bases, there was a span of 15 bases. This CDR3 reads CASSQWLPGPYGYTF. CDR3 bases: TGCGCCAGCAGCCAATGGCTCCCGGGCCCTTATGGCTACACCTTC.

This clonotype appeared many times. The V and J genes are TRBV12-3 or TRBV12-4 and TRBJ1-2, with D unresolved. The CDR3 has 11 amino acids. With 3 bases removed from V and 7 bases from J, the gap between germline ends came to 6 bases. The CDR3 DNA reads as TGTGCCAGCAGTTTTTCGGCTGGCTACACCTTC. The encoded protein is CASSFSAGYTF.

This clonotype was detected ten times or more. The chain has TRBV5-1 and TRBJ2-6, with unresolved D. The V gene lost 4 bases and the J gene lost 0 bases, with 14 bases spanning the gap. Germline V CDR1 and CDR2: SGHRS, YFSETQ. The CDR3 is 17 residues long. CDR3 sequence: CASSARSQSSGANVLTF. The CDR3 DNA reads TGCGCCAGCAGCGCGCGGAGCCAGAGCTCTGGGGCCAACGTCCTGACTTTC.

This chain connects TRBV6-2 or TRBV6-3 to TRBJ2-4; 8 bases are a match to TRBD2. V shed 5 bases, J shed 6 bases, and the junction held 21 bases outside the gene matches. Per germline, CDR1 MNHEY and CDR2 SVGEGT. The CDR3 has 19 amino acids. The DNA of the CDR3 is TGTGCCAGCAGTCCCGGACCGGGACTAACGGGAGGGGCGGGAAACATTCAGTACTTC. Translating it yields CASSPGPGLTGGAGNIQYF.